The 21 T cell receptor beta chains in this list originate from one sample, sequenced in a study of human T cells and chemical hapten exposure. TCRdb called the RACE reads again in MiXCR, with one record for every CDR3 protein. This table holds 100,000 to 150,000 distinct CDR3 sequences, approximately 8.3% found once. Described time point: healthy volunteer bleed at 2 weeks. The template was total RNA from unfractionated whole blood. The sample consisted of whole blood. The source of these receptors is a male donor in good health. Some clones in this sample may be carry-over from other donors' samples.

This clonotype has at least ten counts. V and J are TRBV20-1 and TRBJ1-5, with TRBD1 identical over 10 bases. CDR1 is DFQATT, CDR2 SNEGSKA, per germline (reference sequence). This CDR3 contains 16 residues. Trimming at V came to 3 bases and at J to 1 base, leaving 6 bases not matched to a gene. CDR3 nucleotide sequence: TGCAGTGCTAGCTCAGGACAGGGGGACAGCAATCAGCCCCAGCATTTT. This encodes CSASSGQGDSNQPQHF.

The chain is built from TRBV23-1 and TRBJ2-4; the D gene is possibly TRBD1 (5 bases). TRBV23-1 falls under the ORF class, with uncertain function. The CDR3 length is 21 residues. The V gene lost 2 bases and the J gene lost 6 bases, with 32 bases spanning the gap. The CDR3 loop is CASSQQGVQPKVGKPRNIQYF. In DNA form, the CDR3 reads TGCGCCAGCAGTCAACAGGGCGTTCAGCCGAAGGTGGGGAAGCCCAGAAACATTCAGTACTTC.

This clonotype showed up just a few times. The chain is built from TRBV5-4 and TRBJ1-6; D call uncertain. This CDR3 contains 14 residues. Germline V gives CDR1 SGHNT, CDR2 YYREEE (reference sequence). Deletions cut 0 bases from V and 4 bases from J, with 5 bases between. In nucleotides, the CDR3 is TGTGCCAGCAGCTTGGAGCAGTATAATTCACCCCTCCACTTT. As protein: CASSLEQYNSPLHF.

Concerning this clonotype: This may be a read error: a much more frequent sequence differs by one nucleotide. The V gene is TRBV7-9, the J gene TRBJ1-2; D unresolved. The germline V gene encodes CDR1 SEHNR and CDR2 FQNEAQ (reference sequence). The CDR3 sequence is 17 residues long. Here the CDR3 reads CVSSFHLRRETGGGYTF. DNA of the CDR3: TGTGTCAGCAGCTTTCACCTAAGACGCGAAACGGGAGGTGGCTACACCTTC.

This clonotype has only a few counts. CDR3 region: CSVEEETGNEKLFF. The CDR3 region has the DNA TGCAGCGTTGAAGAGGAGACAGGGAATGAAAAACTGTTTTTT. The chain couples TRBV29-1 to TRBJ1-4, with 7 bases aligning to TRBD1. CDR1 SQVTM and CDR2 ANQGSEA come from the germline V gene. This CDR3 comprises 14 residues. V was clipped by 0 bases and J by 5 bases; unmatched bases: 3.

The chain couples TRBV29-1 to TRBJ2-7, with 8 bases lining up with TRBD1. The junction had 6 bases not matched to a gene; V was cut back by 2 bases and J by 3 bases. The V gene's germline CDR1 is SQVTM and CDR2 ANQGSEA. This CDR3 region has 14 residues. The CDR3 here is CSVETADRGYEQYF. CDR3 coding DNA: TGCAGCGTTGAAACCGCCGACAGGGGCTACGAGCAGTACTTC.

In this sample, this clonotype turned up many times. J is TRBJ2-1 and V is TRBV20-1; D is ambiguous. From germline, CDR1 is DFQATT and CDR2 SNEGSKA (reference sequence). V lost 5 bases, J lost 8 bases, and 13 bases lay in between. The CDR3 spans 12 residues. CDR3 nucleotides: TGCAGTGCTCGTAGGTGGGCCGATGAGCAGTTCTTC. It translates to CSARRWADEQFF.

The chain combines TRBV29-1 with TRBJ1-1; 7 bases map to TRBD1. Germline CDR1 SQVTM, CDR2 ANQGSEA. The CDR3 contains 11 residues. The ends lost 6 bases at V and 7 bases at J; junction bases unmatched: 5. CDR3 amino acids: CSVLDRVEAFF. The CDR3, as DNA: TGCAGCGTGCTAGACAGGGTTGAAGCTTTCTTT.

This clonotype was counted a few times. The J gene is TRBJ2-3, the V gene TRBV20-1; TRBD2 agrees at 10 bases. V was pared by 6 bases and J by 1 base, with 16 bases of the junction left unmatched. Germline V gene lookup returns CDR1 DFQATT and CDR2 SNEGSKA (reference sequence). The CDR3 totals 18 residues. The CDR3 protein is CSANTLTSGVGGTDTQYF. CDR3 bases: TGCAGTGCCAACACCCTAACTAGCGGGGTTGGGGGCACAGATACGCAGTATTTT.

The gene calls are TRBV14 and TRBJ2-1; D ambiguous. This CDR3 comprises 15 residues. CDR1 is SGHDN, CDR2 FVKESK, per germline. Deletions cut 2 bases from V and 4 bases from J, with 12 bases between. The CDR3 coding sequence is TGTGCCAGCAGCCAACCGACCTGGTTTTACAATGAGCAGTTCTTC. It codes for CASSQPTWFYNEQFF.

This clonotype was picked up many times. This chain joins TRBV12-5 and TRBJ2-3; the match to TRBD2 covers 11 bases. This CDR3 has 17 residues. Per germline, CDR1 LGHNT and CDR2 FRNRAP. Trimming cost V 5 bases and J 2 bases; bases outside gene matches: 9. CDR3 protein: CASGPRGTSGITDTQYF. For the CDR3, the DNA is TGTGCTAGTGGTCCACGGGGGACTAGCGGAATCACAGATACGCAGTATTTT.

The table lists this clonotype with a few counts. V usage is TRBV14 and J usage is TRBJ1-6; D unclear. Trimming pared 1 base from V and 5 bases from J, leaving 15 bases between. Germline CDR1 reads SGHDN; CDR2 reads FVKESK. The CDR3 runs to 17 residues. In DNA, the CDR3 is TGTGCCAGCAGCCAAGGGGCGAAGGGCGGCGATAATTCACCCCTCCACTTT. It translates to CASSQGAKGGDNSPLHF. Full variable domain (remainder filled in from reference TRBV14 and TRBJ1-6): EAGVTQFPSHSVIEKGQTVTLRCDPISGHDNLYWYRRVMGKEIKFLLHFVKESKQDESGMPNNRFLAERTGGTYSTLKVQPAELEDSGVYFCASSQGAKGGDNSPLHFGNGTRLTVT.

This clonotype appeared a few times. V usage is TRBV15 and J usage is TRBJ2-5; TRBD1 aligns across 7 bases. Trimming at V came to 2 bases and at J to 4 bases, leaving 7 bases not matched to a gene. The CDR3 sequence is 15 residues long. Per the germline V gene, CDR1 is LNHNV and CDR2 is YYDKDF (reference sequence). In nucleotides, the CDR3 is TGTGCCACCAGCAGATCCAGGGGGACCCTAGAGACCCAGTACTTC. This codes for CATSRSRGTLETQYF. The whole variable domain, filled in from reference TRBV15 and TRBJ2-5, reads DAMVIQNPRYQVTQFGKPVTLSCSQTLNHNVMYWYQQKSSQAPKLLFHYYDKDFNNEADTPDNFQSRRPNTSFCFLDIRSPGLGDTAMYLCATSRSRGTLETQYFGPGTRLLVL.

This clonotype occurred a few times. This chain connects TRBV27 to TRBJ1-5; the D gene is possibly TRBD1 (5 bases). Trimming took 6 bases from V and 0 from J, leaving 9 bases between them. The CDR3 consists of 14 residues. CDR1 and CDR2 from the germline V gene are MNHEY and SMNVEV (reference sequence). CDR3 sequence: CASRQVFSNQPQHF. The CDR3 DNA reads as TGTGCCAGCAGACAGGTTTTTAGCAATCAGCCCCAGCATTTT.

This clonotype was recorded at least ten times. The rearrangement joins TRBV25-1 to TRBJ2-6; D is possibly TRBD1 (5 bases). CDR1 and CDR2 (germline): MGHDK, SYGVNS. The CDR3 runs to 17 residues. Trimming took 1 base from V and 2 from J, leaving 12 bases between them. CDR3 nucleotides: TGTGCCAGCAGTGAATCCCAGGGAATGACTGGGGCCAACGTCCTGACTTTC. Translating gives CASSESQGMTGANVLTF.

This clonotype was seen repeatedly, ten times or more. The chain uses TRBV20-1 and TRBJ2-2, with TRBD2 matching over 9 bases. CDR3 length: 14 amino acids. Unmatched junction bases numbered 4, after V lost 6 bases and J lost 2 bases. Germline V gene data show CDR1 as DFQATT and CDR2 as SNEGSKA (reference sequence). For the CDR3, the DNA is TGCAGTGCCCCGCGGGGGGGAAACACCGGGGAGCTGTTTTTT. Amino acids: CSAPRGGNTGELFF.

The DNA of the CDR3 is TGTGCCAGCAGCGGTGGGACTTTGTACCAAGAGACCCAGTACTTC. Translating it yields CASSGGTLYQETQYF. The chain links TRBV9 to TRBJ2-5; the D gene is possibly TRBD2 (6 bases). Germline V gene lookup returns CDR1 SGDLS and CDR2 YYNGEE. V lost 3 bases to trimming and J lost 0 bases, with 12 bases between them. This CDR3 has 15 amino acids.

This clonotype was seen more than once but under ten times. V and J are TRBV7-2 and TRBJ2-7; 9 nucleotides line up with TRBD1. The ends lost 4 bases at V and 9 bases at J; junction bases unmatched: 13. The germline V gene has CDR1 SGHTA and CDR2 FQGNSA. The CDR3 is 15 residues long. The CDR3 nucleotides are TGTGCCAGCAGCTCCAGACAGGGGGGCGAGATACGGCAGTACTTC. It translates to CASSSRQGGEIRQYF.

The table lists this clonotype with a few counts. The rearrangement joins TRBV12-3 or TRBV12-4 to TRBJ1-2; D might be TRBD1 (5 bases). Trimming cost V 6 bases and J 1 base, with 9 bases left between them. The CDR3 is made up of 13 amino acids. CDR3 loop: CASSSQGNYGYTF. CDR3 DNA: TGTGCCAGCAGCTCTCAGGGTAACTATGGCTACACCTTC.

This clonotype was detected only a few times. The chain combines TRBV19 with TRBJ1-6; D not certain. CDR1 is LNHDA and CDR2 is SQIVND in the germline V gene (reference sequence). V was clipped by 5 bases and J by 9 bases, with 17 bases between them. This CDR3 comprises 15 residues. CDR3 DNA: TGTGCCAGTAGTCCCACAGCGGTTACTCGTTCACCCCTCCACTTT. This encodes CASSPTAVTRSPLHF.

The CDR3 DNA is TGCGCCAGCAGCTTGGAACCAGGGGGGTACTATGGCTACACCTTC. It codes for CASSLEPGGYYGYTF. This chain connects TRBV5-1 to TRBJ1-2; TRBD1 matches at 7 bases. CDR1 and CDR2 from the germline V gene are SGHRS and YFSETQ. V shed 0 bases, J shed 3 bases, and the junction held 5 bases outside the gene matches. This CDR3 contains 15 residues.